The 26 T cell receptor beta chains below come from one sample, sequenced in a study of human T cells and chemical hapten exposure. MiXCR, run by TCRdb on the RACE reads, gives a single entry per CDR3 protein. This table holds about 50,000 distinct CDR3 sequences, more than 9% found once. Specified time point: pre-sensitization, week 0. Treatment in this sample: therapeutic diphenylcyclopropenone sensitization with weekly scalp DPC. Unfractionated whole blood yielded total RNA. The starting material was whole blood, obtained in connection with sensitization to the hapten diphenylcyclopropenone (DPC). The origin of the receptors is a woman aged 25 to 39 with alopecia areata. Some clones in this sample may be carry-over from other donors' samples.

This chain uses TRBV20-1 with TRBJ1-3; D uncertain. The CDR3 is 17 amino acids. Per the germline V gene, CDR1 is DFQATT and CDR2 is SNEGSKA (reference sequence). V lost 5 bases and J 0 bases, leaving 20 bases between the germline ends. CDR3 protein: CSALVGGRLGSGNTIYF. The DNA for the CDR3 is TGCAGTGCTCTCGTAGGCGGCAGGTTAGGCTCTGGAAACACCATATATTTT.

This chain uses TRBV6-1 with TRBJ2-7, with D uncertain. Germline V gives CDR1 MNHNS, CDR2 SASEGT. The CDR3 covers 12 residues. With 3 bases removed from V and 10 bases from J, the gap between germline ends came to 13 bases. CDR3 region: CASSEKGRQQYF. Here the CDR3 DNA reads TGTGCCAGCAGTGAGAAGGGCAGACAACAGTACTTC.

The genes are TRBV4-1 and TRBJ2-5; D is uncertain. The CDR3 sequence is 15 residues long. V dropped 1 base and J dropped 2 bases, with 11 bases sitting between them. CDR1 is MGHRA, CDR2 YSYEKL, per germline. Here the CDR3 DNA reads TGCGCCAGCAGCCAAGTAGCACAGCCGCAAGAGACCCAGTACTTC. Its translation: CASSQVAQPQETQYF.

V gene TRBV4-2 combines with J gene TRBJ2-7; 9 bases line up with TRBD2. The CDR3 is 15 residues long. Losses at the gene ends were 1 base for V and 3 bases for J; bases not matched to a gene: 4. Germline V gene data show CDR1 as LGHNA and CDR2 as YNFKEQ. Written as DNA, the CDR3 is TGTGCCAGCAGCCAAGTCTGGCGGGGGGGCTACGAGCAGTACTTC. Its protein is CASSQVWRGGYEQYF.

This clonotype appeared many times. The J gene is TRBJ1-3, the V gene TRBV20-1; D not resolved. V was clipped by 6 bases and J by 2 bases, with 14 bases between them. The CDR3 covers 14 residues. Germline V gene sequence: CDR1 DFQATT, CDR2 SNEGSKA (reference sequence). CDR3 amino acids: CSADPDSTGNTIYF. In DNA, the CDR3 is TGCAGTGCCGACCCCGATTCGACTGGAAACACCATATATTTT.

V and J are TRBV11-2 and TRBJ1-1, with D maybe TRBD1 (5 bases). This CDR3 is built from 14 residues. Trimming removed 5 bases at V and 2 bases at J, with 12 bases between. CDR1 is SGHAT, CDR2 FQNNGV, per germline. CDR3 bases: TGTGCCAGCAGCCCAGGGATCCGTAACACTGAAGCTTTCTTT. It is translated as CASSPGIRNTEAFF.

There are many counts of this clonotype. The chain joins TRBV20-1 to TRBJ2-1, with 8 bases matching TRBD2. The CDR3 runs to 15 residues. Germline values: CDR1 DFQATT, CDR2 SNEGSKA (reference sequence). V was clipped by 3 bases and J by 5 bases; unmatched bases: 9. The CDR3 loop is CSARGPGLEHNEQFF. The CDR3 DNA sequence: TGCAGTGCTAGGGGACCGGGACTAGAGCACAATGAGCAGTTCTTC.

This clonotype has only a few counts. This sequence joins TRBV6-5 and TRBJ1-5; perhaps TRBD1 as D (6 bases). There are 14 residues in the CDR3. The ends were cut back, 2 bases at V and 5 bases at J, with 10 bases in the middle. CDR1 and CDR2 (germline): MNHEY, SVGAGI. The CDR3 bases are TGTGCCAGCAGTTACCTGGGGGCGGATCAGCCCCAGCATTTT. It translates to CASSYLGADQPQHF.

The gene calls are TRBV7-2 and TRBJ2-3; 8 nucleotides match TRBD2. The length of the CDR3 is 14 residues. Germline V gene lookup returns CDR1 SGHTA and CDR2 FQGNSA. V lost 5 bases and J lost 2; bases outside the gene matches: 3. CDR3 residues: CASSNSGATDTQYF. CDR3 bases: TGTGCCAGCAGCAATAGCGGGGCCACAGATACGCAGTATTTT.

Only a few counts were recorded for this clonotype. The genes are TRBV7-9 and TRBJ2-3; D is possibly TRBD1 (6 bases). The CDR3 consists of 16 residues. Trimming shortened V by 6 bases and J by 2 bases, and 18 bases separated the two germline ends. Germline V CDR1 and CDR2: SEHNR, FQNEAQ (reference sequence). The CDR3 reads CASSLPGQRSTDTQYF. CDR3 bases: TGTGCCAGCAGTCTCCCCGGACAGCGCTCCACAGATACGCAGTATTTT.

This clonotype was counted between two and nine times. The V and J genes are TRBV7-9 and TRBJ2-7; D might be TRBD1 (5 bases). Germline-derived CDR1 and CDR2 are SEHNR and FQNEAQ (reference sequence). The CDR3 sequence is 13 residues long. Trimming removed 7 bases at V and 0 bases at J, with 10 bases between. CDR3 sequence: CASTRVDSYEQYF. The CDR3 DNA follows: TGTGCCAGCACCAGGGTGGACTCCTACGAGCAGTACTTC.

The chain recombines TRBV24-1 with TRBJ2-7; D perhaps matches TRBD1 (6 bases). V shed 3 bases and J shed 2 bases, with 16 bases lying between them. There are 16 residues in the CDR3. Germline loops: CDR1 KGHDR, CDR2 SFDVKD. CDR3 region: CATSDPSNGQPYEQYF. As DNA, the CDR3 is TGTGCCACCAGTGATCCTTCAAACGGACAGCCCTACGAGCAGTACTTC.

The chain is built from TRBV7-3 and TRBJ1-3, with 7 bases fitting TRBD1. With 5 bases clipped from V and 4 bases from J, the junction kept 2 bases outside the gene matches. The germline V gene encodes CDR1 SGHTA and CDR2 FQGTGA. CDR3 size: 13 residues. Here the CDR3 DNA reads TGTGCCAGCAGCCCACAGGGGGGAAACACCATATATTTT. Translating gives CASSPQGGNTIYF.

In its sample, this clonotype was seen many times. This chain uses TRBV6-2 or TRBV6-3 with TRBJ1-5; D is unclear. Trimming removed 2 bases from V and 0 bases from J, with 8 bases in between. Germline lookup yields CDR1 MNHEY and CDR2 SVGEGT. The CDR3 length is 15 residues. CDR3 sequence reads: CASSYRRSSNQPQHF. CDR3 nucleotide sequence: TGTGCCAGCAGTTACCGACGGAGTAGCAATCAGCCCCAGCATTTT.

This clonotype was seen repeatedly, ten times or more. The rearrangement uses TRBV12-3 or TRBV12-4 and TRBJ1-1; D remains ambiguous. The CDR3 contains 13 residues. V shed 5 bases and J shed 0 bases, with 7 bases lying between them. The CDR3 loop reads CASSPRVNTEAFF. In DNA form, the CDR3 reads TGTGCCAGCAGTCCAAGGGTGAACACTGAAGCTTTCTTT.

The CDR3 protein is CASSGGLRQITYEQYF. CDR3 DNA sequence: TGTGCCAGCTCTGGCGGTTTGAGACAGATAACCTACGAGCAGTACTTC. The chain carries TRBV28 and TRBJ2-7; D perhaps matches TRBD1 (5 bases). This CDR3 region has 16 residues. V was pared by 8 bases and J by 2 bases, with 22 bases between. Germline V gene sequence: CDR1 MDHEN, CDR2 SYDVKM.

The gene calls are TRBV2 and TRBJ1-5; D perhaps matches TRBD1 (5 bases). Germline-derived CDR1 and CDR2 are SNHLY and FYNNEI. V shed 2 bases and J shed 0 bases, with 11 bases lying between them. This CDR3 comprises 16 residues. In DNA, the CDR3 is TGTGCCAGCAGTGAATACGGGGGTAGTAGCAATCAGCCCCAGCATTTT. Translating it yields CASSEYGGSSNQPQHF.

This clonotype was detected ten times or more. The chain links TRBV10-3 to TRBJ1-1; the D gene is possibly TRBD1 (5 bases). This CDR3 is 14 amino acids long. Per germline, CDR1 ENHRY and CDR2 SYGVKD. With 5 bases removed from V and 2 bases from J, the gap between germline ends came to 12 bases. The CDR3 DNA reads TGTGCCATCAGTAGAACAGACAGCAACACTGAAGCTTTCTTT. This translates into CAISRTDSNTEAFF.

V is TRBV4-3 and J is TRBJ2-3; 9 bases are shared with TRBD1. The CDR3 runs to 17 residues. The ends lost 0 bases at V and 7 bases at J; junction bases unmatched: 11. Germline lookup yields CDR1 LGHNA and CDR2 YSLEER. CDR3 loop: CASSQETPGQGWNTQYF. The CDR3 DNA follows: TGCGCCAGCAGCCAAGAAACCCCGGGACAGGGTTGGAATACGCAGTATTTT.

This clonotype occurred many times. The chain couples TRBV19 to TRBJ2-2; D unresolved. There are 11 residues in the CDR3. Deletions cut 7 bases from V and 7 bases from J, with 7 bases between. The V gene's germline CDR1 is LNHDA and CDR2 SQIVND (reference sequence). CDR3 bases: TGTGCCAGTAAGAGTTTCGGGGAGCTGTTTTTT. Translation: CASKSFGELFF.

The gene calls are TRBV30 and TRBJ1-1; TRBD1 might be the D (5 bases). This CDR3 spans 11 amino acids. Germline CDR1 is GTSNPN and CDR2 is SVGIG (reference sequence). The ends were cut back, 5 bases at V and 4 bases at J, with 8 bases in the middle. CDR3 sequence reads: CAWAGRTEAFF. CDR3 bases: TGTGCCTGGGCAGGGCGCACTGAAGCTTTCTTT.

As concerns this clonotype: This may arise from a read error, as a much more abundant clone is one base away. The chain combines TRBV29-1 with TRBJ1-1; 7 bases match TRBD1. Germline-derived CDR1 and CDR2 are SQVTM and ANQGSEA. CDR3 length: 12 amino acids. Trimming took 7 bases from V and 1 from J; bases not matched to a gene: 3. This CDR3 reads CSGRQGNTEAFF. CDR3 coding DNA: TGCAGCGGGCGACAGGGGAACACTGAAGCTTTCTTT.

This clonotype has only a few counts. The CDR3 DNA reads as TGTGCCACCAGTGACCCTAGACTAGCGGCCACAGATACGCAGTATTTT. Amino acid sequence: CATSDPRLAATDTQYF. The chain uses TRBV24-1 and TRBJ2-3, with TRBD2 identical over 9 bases. This CDR3 has 16 amino acids. V lost 4 bases, J lost 2 bases, and 6 bases stayed unmatched. Per the germline V gene, CDR1 is KGHDR and CDR2 is SFDVKD.

This clonotype was seen many times. The chain recombines TRBV18 with TRBJ1-4; D is unclear. V lost 2 bases, J lost 0 bases, and 4 bases lay in between. CDR1 and CDR2 (germline): KGHSH, LQKENI. This CDR3 is 14 amino acids long. CDR3 bases: TGTGCCAGCTCACCAGGACCAACTAATGAAAAACTGTTTTTT. This encodes CASSPGPTNEKLFF.

This clonotype was observed a handful of times. The chain uses TRBV4-2 and TRBJ1-3, with D maybe TRBD1 (5 bases). The germline gives CDR1 LGHNA, CDR2 YNFKEQ. V lost 4 bases, J lost 4 bases, and 17 bases lay in between. This CDR3 is built from 16 residues. CDR3 sequence (DNA): TGTGCCAGCAGCCGGGACGCAGGGAATTCAGGAAACACCATATATTTT. This codes for CASSRDAGNSGNTIYF.

This clonotype was counted a few times. The chain joins TRBV28 to TRBJ1-1, with D possibly TRBD1 on 5 matching bases. Germline V lookup: CDR1 MDHEN, CDR2 SYDVKM. This CDR3 spans 14 amino acids. V lost 2 bases, J lost 4 bases, and 11 bases lay in between. The CDR3 DNA reads as TGTGCCAGCAGTTTAAAGCGGGACTCCACTGAAGCTTTCTTT. It yields the protein CASSLKRDSTEAFF.